This T cell receptor (beta chain) appears in the sequencing data of a study of radiotherapy plus CTLA-4 blockade in lung cancer. Study summary: Objective response was observed in about 19% of patients, and disease control in 30% to 35%. Study results and caveats: Some TCR clones had been derived from tumors. These clones expanded in peripheral blood after radiotherapy plus ipilimumab.

Here immunoSEQ multiplex PCR was the method, and the copy in TCRdb shows in-frame clones only, minus some. The data show tens of thousands of clones, around four fifths seen once. A note on this clone: Antigen specificity is unknown.

People whose metastatic non-small-cell lung cancer was chemo-refractory got focal radiation along with CTLA-4 blockade by ipilimumab. This CDR3 comprises 17 residues. CDR1 is MGHRA, CDR2 YSYEKL, per germline. V was pared by 3 bases and J by 7 bases, with 12 bases of the junction left unmatched. The sequenced sample was peripheral blood, obtained from a patient treated with radiotherapy plus ipilimumab. The chain combines TRBV4-1 with TRBJ1-4, with 9 bases lining up with TRBD1. This TCR came from a human donor with non-small cell lung cancer that progressed on radiotherapy plus ipilimumab. CDR3 coding DNA: TGCGCCAGCAGCCAGGAATTTCCGGGACAGGGAGGTGAAAAACTGTTTTTT. Protein: CASSQEFPGQGGEKLFF.